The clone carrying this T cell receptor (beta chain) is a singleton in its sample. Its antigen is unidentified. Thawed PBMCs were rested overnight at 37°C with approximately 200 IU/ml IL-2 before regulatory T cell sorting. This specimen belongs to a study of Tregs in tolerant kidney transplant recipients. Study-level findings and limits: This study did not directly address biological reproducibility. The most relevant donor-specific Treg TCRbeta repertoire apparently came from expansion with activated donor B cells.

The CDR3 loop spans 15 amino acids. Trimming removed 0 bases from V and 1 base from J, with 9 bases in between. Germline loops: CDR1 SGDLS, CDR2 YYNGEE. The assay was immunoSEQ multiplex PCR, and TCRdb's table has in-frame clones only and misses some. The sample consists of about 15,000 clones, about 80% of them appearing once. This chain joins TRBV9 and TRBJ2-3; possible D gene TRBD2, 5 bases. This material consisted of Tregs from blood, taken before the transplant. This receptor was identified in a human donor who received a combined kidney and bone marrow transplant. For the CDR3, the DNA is TGTGCCAGCAGCGTAGCGGACTCCCGCACAGATACGCAGTATTTT. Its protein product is CASSVADSRTDTQYF.